This is a list of T cell receptor beta chains from one sample in a study of T cells after yellow fever vaccination. In TCRdb, the 5' RACE reads were re-called with MiXCR into one record per CDR3 protein. The repertoire has a few hundred thousand distinct CDR3 sequences, roughly 4.3% of them found once; the top ten carry roughly 25%. This material consisted of PBMCs, taken 5 days after the yellow fever booster vaccination. The receptors shown here come from a man aged 18 to 30 who received the YFV17D yellow fever vaccine. CDR3s include the opening cysteine and the closing phenylalanine or tryptophan. Fields, in order: D gene, clone size, J gene, V gene, CDR3 DNA, CDR3 protein. The D gene is left open where the match is weak. For some rows the clone size is stated as once, few or many, or as a class when expanded; others skip it.

D: .
size: many
J: TRBJ2-5
V: TRBV7-9
DNA: TGTGCCAGCAGCAGGCGACAGGACCAAGAGACCCAGTACTTC
CDR3: CASSRRQDQETQYF

D: .
size: .
J: TRBJ2-4
V: TRBV7-8
DNA: TGTGCCAGCAGCCCTCAAACAGGGTCGGTGGACATTCAGTACTTC
CDR3: CASSPQTGSVDIQYF

D: TRBD1
size: .
J: TRBJ1-1
V: TRBV9
DNA: TGTGCCAGCAGCGCCCTTACAGGGGGCAACACTGAAGCTTTCTTT
CDR3: CASSALTGGNTEAFF

D: .
size: few
J: TRBJ2-1
V: TRBV24-1
DNA: TGTGCCACCAGTGATCCAGGTGGCGATGAGCAGTTCTTC
CDR3: CATSDPGGDEQFF

D: TRBD2
size: .
J: TRBJ2-4
V: TRBV3-1
DNA: TGTGCCAGCAGCTCTCTGAGTGCAGCGGGGGCAGAGAACATTCAGTACTTC
CDR3: CASSSLSAAGAENIQYF

D: .
size: many
J: TRBJ2-7
V: TRBV15
DNA: TGTGCCACCAGCAAACGGGTTGCCCCCTACGAGCAGTACTTC
CDR3: CATSKRVAPYEQYF

D: .
size: few
J: TRBJ2-1
V: TRBV4-1
DNA: TGCGCCAGCAGCCAGGACAACGGGCTCGGCGAGCAGTTCTTC
CDR3: CASSQDNGLGEQFF

D: .
size: .
J: TRBJ2-3
V: TRBV15
DNA: TGTGCCACCAGCAGAGAGCAGCGCACAGATACGCAGTATTTT
CDR3: CATSREQRTDTQYF

D: .
size: few
J: TRBJ1-2
V: TRBV7-9
DNA: TGTGCCAGCAGCTTAGGGGAAGGACAGAAAAGATATGGCTACACCTTC
CDR3: CASSLGEGQKRYGYTF

D: .
size: many
J: TRBJ2-1
V: TRBV5-1
DNA: TGCGCCAGCAGCGGGGGAGTCTACAATGAGCAGTTCTTC
CDR3: CASSGGVYNEQFF

D: TRBD1
size: .
J: TRBJ1-2
V: TRBV5-4
DNA: TGTGCCAGCAGCCCGGGACAGGGGGTCGGCGGCGATGGCTACACCTTC
CDR3: CASSPGQGVGGDGYTF

D: TRBD2
size: .
J: TRBJ2-2
V: TRBV7-2
DNA: TGTGCCAGCAGCTTAGACGGGACTATGTCTGGGGAGCTGTTTTTT
CDR3: CASSLDGTMSGELFF

D: .
size: many
J: TRBJ1-2
V: TRBV7-9
DNA: TGTGCCAGCAGCTTAGGGTCCACAGGGCACTATGGCTACACCTTC
CDR3: CASSLGSTGHYGYTF

D: .
size: .
J: TRBJ2-4
V: TRBV5-1
DNA: TGCGCCAGCAGCCCCATTAGGTCGTTTAAAAACATTCAGTACTTC
CDR3: CASSPIRSFKNIQYF

D: TRBD2
size: .
J: TRBJ2-3
V: TRBV5-1
DNA: TGCGCCAGCAGAAGCGGGGGGGTTACAGATACGCAGTATTTT
CDR3: CASRSGGVTDTQYF

D: .
size: .
J: TRBJ2-1
V: TRBV6-2/TRBV6-3
DNA: TGTGCCAGCAGTTACGGACGAGGGTCGGAATACAATGAGCAGTTCTTC
CDR3: CASSYGRGSEYNEQFF

D: .
size: few
J: TRBJ1-1
V: TRBV4-3
DNA: TGCGCCAGCAGCCAAGATCGGGGAGCAGGGCGGGACACTGAAGCTTTCTTT
CDR3: CASSQDRGAGRDTEAFF

D: .
size: many
J: TRBJ2-7
V: TRBV20-1
DNA: TGCAGTGCTAGACACGCGAGCTCCTACGAGCAGTACTTC
CDR3: CSARHASSYEQYF

D: .
size: few
J: TRBJ2-5
V: TRBV5-1
DNA: TGCGCCAGCAGCTTGGCCCTGACCGCCCAAGAGACCCAGTACTTC
CDR3: CASSLALTAQETQYF

D: .
size: .
J: TRBJ2-1
V: TRBV2
DNA: TGTGCCAGCAGTGACGATCGGGGGAATGAGCAGTTCTTC
CDR3: CASSDDRGNEQFF

D: .
size: .
J: TRBJ2-1
V: TRBV6-1
DNA: TGTGCCAGCAGCCTAGACAGGTACGAGCAGTTCTTC
CDR3: CASSLDRYEQFF

D: .
size: many
J: TRBJ2-1
V: TRBV7-2
DNA: TGTGCCAGCAGCGCCTCTAGCGTTGGTGAGCAGTTCTTC
CDR3: CASSASSVGEQFF

D: .
size: .
J: TRBJ2-5
V: TRBV7-2
DNA: TGTGCCAGCAGCCCTCCGGGACGCCCGCGGGCGGAGACCCAGTACTTC
CDR3: CASSPPGRPRAETQYF

D: .
size: .
J: TRBJ2-1
V: TRBV12-3/TRBV12-4
DNA: TGTGCCAGCAGTTTAGGACATGAGCAGTTCTTC
CDR3: CASSLGHEQFF

D: .
size: few
J: TRBJ2-5
V: TRBV5-1
DNA: TGCGCCAGCGGCTCCCTTGGGACTGACCAAGAGACCCAGTACTTC
CDR3: CASGSLGTDQETQYF

D: .
size: .
J: TRBJ2-3
V: TRBV7-9
DNA: TGTGCCAGCAGCCCCAGGCAGAGCTCTAGCACAGATACGCAGTATTTT
CDR3: CASSPRQSSSTDTQYF

D: .
size: few
J: TRBJ1-2
V: TRBV4-3
DNA: TGCGCCAGCAGTCTAACCCCCGGGGGGGGGTATGGCTACACCTTC
CDR3: CASSLTPGGGYGYTF

D: .
size: .
J: TRBJ2-3
V: TRBV28
DNA: TGTGCCAGCAGGCCTACCCCGGGACTGGGCACAGATACGCAGTATTTT
CDR3: CASRPTPGLGTDTQYF

D: .
size: few
J: TRBJ2-2
V: TRBV7-2
DNA: TGTGCCAGCAGCTTAGTAGGGTGGGACACCGGGGAGCTGTTTTTT
CDR3: CASSLVGWDTGELFF

D: .
size: .
J: TRBJ1-3
V: TRBV7-2
DNA: TGTGCCAGCAGCTCCCAAATCTCTGGAAACACCATATATTTT
CDR3: CASSSQISGNTIYF

D: .
size: few
J: TRBJ2-2
V: TRBV7-8
DNA: TGTGCCAGCAGCTTAGGGTCTGCAATCACCGGGGAGCTGTTTTTT
CDR3: CASSLGSAITGELFF

D: TRBD2
size: few
J: TRBJ2-2
V: TRBV20-1
DNA: TGCAGTGCTTTAGCGGGGGAACGCACCGGGGAGCTGTTT
CDR3: CSALAGERTGELF